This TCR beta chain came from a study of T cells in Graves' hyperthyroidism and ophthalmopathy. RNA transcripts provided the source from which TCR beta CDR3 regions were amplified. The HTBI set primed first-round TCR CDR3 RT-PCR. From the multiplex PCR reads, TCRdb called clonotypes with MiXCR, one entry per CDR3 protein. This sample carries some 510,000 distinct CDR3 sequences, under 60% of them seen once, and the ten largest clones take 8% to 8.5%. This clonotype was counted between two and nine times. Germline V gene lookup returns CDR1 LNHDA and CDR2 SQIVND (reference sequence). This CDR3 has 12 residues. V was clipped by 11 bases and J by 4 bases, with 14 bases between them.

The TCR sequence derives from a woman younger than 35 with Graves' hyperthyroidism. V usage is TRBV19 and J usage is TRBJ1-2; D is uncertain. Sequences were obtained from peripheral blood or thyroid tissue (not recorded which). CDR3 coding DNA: TGTGCCGCGGGCGCTATCGGCTATGGCTACACCTTC. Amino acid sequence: CAAGAIGYGYTF.